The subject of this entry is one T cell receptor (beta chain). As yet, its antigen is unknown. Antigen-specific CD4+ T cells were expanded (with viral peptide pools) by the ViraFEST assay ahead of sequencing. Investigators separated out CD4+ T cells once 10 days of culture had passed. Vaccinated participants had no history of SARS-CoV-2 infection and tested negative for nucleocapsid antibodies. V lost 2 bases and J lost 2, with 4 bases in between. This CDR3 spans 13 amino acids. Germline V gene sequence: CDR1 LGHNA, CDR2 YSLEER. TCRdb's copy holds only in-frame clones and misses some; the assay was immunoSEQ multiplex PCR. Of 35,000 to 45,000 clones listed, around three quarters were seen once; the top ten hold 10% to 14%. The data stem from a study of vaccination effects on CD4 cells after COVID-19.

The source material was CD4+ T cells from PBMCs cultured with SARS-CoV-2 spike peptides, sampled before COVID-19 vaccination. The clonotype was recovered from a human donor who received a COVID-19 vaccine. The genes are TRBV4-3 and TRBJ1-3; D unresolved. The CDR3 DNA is TGCGCCAGCAGCCAAACTCCTGGAAACACCATATATTTT. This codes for CASSQTPGNTIYF.